This T cell receptor (beta chain) stems from a study of identical twins. Notes on the study in general: Cross-sectional statistics, not tracking of the same donors, supported the conclusions.

This CDR3 region has 13 residues. Germline loops: CDR1 KGHSH, CDR2 LQKENI. Trimming shortened V by 8 bases and J by 2 bases, and 11 bases separated the two germline ends. This clonotype came up many times. Its antigen is unknown. TCRdb independently ran MiXCR on the 5' RACE reads; one entry per CDR3 protein. The table lists around 960,000 distinct CDR3 sequences, 12% of them singletons, with 1.5% to 2% in the top ten. The data were also submitted as part of a second study, on yellow fever vaccine responses in identical twins.

The clonotype was recovered from a young woman in good health. Sequencing was done on a sample of PBMCs. This chain joins TRBV18 and TRBJ2-3, with a weak D call TRBD2 (6 bases). Written as DNA, the CDR3 is TGTGCCAGCAGTCCGGGACTCACAGATACGCAGTATTTT. Its translation is CASSPGLTDTQYF.